The 5 T cell receptor beta chains in this list originate from one sample, sequenced in a study of OX40 agonist ivuxolimab in advanced cancers. Sequenced by immunoSEQ multiplex PCR; TCRdb stores in-frame clones only, minus some. Of tens of thousands of clones listed, roughly 87% are singletons. Here the sequenced sample was CD4+ or CD8+ T cells sorted from blood, taken in a trial of the OX40 agonist ivuxolimab. These receptors were collected from an adult with an advanced solid tumor such as melanoma, head and neck, liver or kidney cancer.

J is TRBJ2-2 and V is TRBV7-9; D gene uncertain. The CDR3 sequence is 12 residues long. V was cut by 7 bases and J by 14 bases, with 17 bases left in between. The germline gives CDR1 SEHNR, CDR2 FQNEAQ (reference sequence). CDR3 sequence (DNA): TGTGCCAGCAACCCAGACCAGGCTAGTCTGTTTTTT. Its protein is CASNPDQASLFF.

V and J are TRBV9 and TRBJ1-1, with D unresolved. The CDR3 runs to 13 residues. V was clipped by 0 bases and J by 1 base, with 4 bases between them. Germline values: CDR1 SGDLS, CDR2 YYNGEE. CDR3 in DNA: TGTGCCAGCAGCGTAGCCCGGAACACTGAAGCTTTCTTT. The encoded protein is CASSVARNTEAFF.

This chain connects TRBV10-2 to TRBJ2-5; D is uncertain. The CDR3 spans 15 residues. V lost 0 bases to trimming and J lost 7 bases, with 15 bases between them. CDR1 and CDR2 from the germline V gene are WSHSY and SAAADI. The CDR3 bases are TGCGCCAGCAGTGAGTCGGGGATGGGCCGAGGGACCCAGTACTTC. It codes for CASSESGMGRGTQYF.

This chain uses TRBV6-5 with TRBJ1-1; 9 bases are shared with TRBD1. This CDR3 contains 14 residues. J gave up 10 bases and V 0 bases, and 6 bases lay outside the gene matches. CDR1 and CDR2 from the germline V gene are MNHEY and SVGAGI. CDR3 sequence: CASSYSGTGILAFF. In DNA, the CDR3 is TGTGCCAGCAGTTACTCCGGGACAGGGATTCTAGCTTTCTTT.

The chain has TRBV11-2 and TRBJ2-7; 8 bases fit TRBD1. The CDR3 covers 16 residues. CDR1 is SGHAT and CDR2 is FQNNGV in the germline V gene. Germline trimming cut 2 bases from V and 5 bases from J; bases unmatched to any gene: 11. The CDR3 coding sequence is TGTGCCAGCAGCTTAAGCCCAGGGGGCATTTTCGACGAGCAGTACTTC. It specifies CASSLSPGGIFDEQYF.